The 25 T cell receptor beta chains below come from one sample, sequenced in a study of blood T cell repertoires in COVID-19. Assay used: immunoSEQ multiplex PCR; TCRdb lists only in-frame clones, some missing. The repertoire consists of about 180,000 clones, with roughly 89% occurring once and the leading ten covering about 12%. Material for sequencing was peripheral blood. The receptors come from a woman in her seventies with COVID-19, enrolled during active disease.

The chain couples TRBV6-2 or TRBV6-3 to TRBJ2-1; D is ambiguous. V dropped 4 bases and J dropped 9 bases, with 13 bases sitting between them. The CDR3 contains 13 residues. The V gene's germline CDR1 is MNHEY and CDR2 SVGEGT. The CDR3: CASSFSLVLEQFF. In DNA, the CDR3 is TGTGCCAGCAGTTTCTCCCTAGTTCTTGAGCAGTTCTTC.

The chain recombines TRBV4-2 with TRBJ2-1, with 9 positions matching TRBD2. Trimming took 3 bases from V and 10 from J; bases not matched to a gene: 1. CDR1 and CDR2 from the germline V gene are LGHNA and YNFKEQ. The CDR3 sequence is 12 residues long. CDR3 DNA: TGTGCCAGCAGCCATGGGACTAGCGAGCAGTTCTTC. This encodes CASSHGTSEQFF.

The J gene is TRBJ2-1, the V gene TRBV5-8; a possible D gene is TRBD2 (6 bases). With 1 base removed from V and 11 bases from J, the gap between germline ends came to 16 bases. Germline V CDR1 and CDR2: SGHTS, YDEGEE. This CDR3 has 14 amino acids. The CDR3 protein is CASSLRRVSRKQFF. The DNA of the CDR3 is TGTGCCAGCAGCTTGAGGAGGGTCAGTCGGAAGCAGTTCTTC.

This rearrangement joins TRBV7-9 to TRBJ2-1; no clear D. CDR3 length equals 15 residues. Germline CDR1 and CDR2: SEHNR and FQNEAQ (reference sequence). V lost 4 bases and J lost 6, with 16 bases in between. As DNA, the CDR3 is TGTGCCAGCAGCTCTGTCGCTAGTGCTACCAATGAGCAGTTCTTC. This codes for CASSSVASATNEQFF.

V and J are TRBV30 and TRBJ1-5; TRBD1 might be the D (5 bases). This CDR3 is 15 amino acids long. Trimming stripped 0 bases from V and 2 bases from J, with 11 bases between. The germline V gene has CDR1 GTSNPN and CDR2 SVGIG (reference sequence). The CDR3 reads CAWSVRGTGNQPQHF. For the CDR3, the DNA is TGTGCCTGGAGTGTACGGGGGACGGGCAATCAGCCCCAGCATTTT.

This chain connects TRBV28 to TRBJ1-2; D might be TRBD1 (6 bases). There are 14 residues in the CDR3. V lost 4 bases and J lost 0, with 9 bases in between. Germline V lookup: CDR1 MDHEN, CDR2 SYDVKM. CDR3 sequence reads: CASSYGQTNYGYTF. The CDR3 nucleotides read TGTGCCAGCAGTTATGGACAGACTAACTATGGCTACACCTTC.

The V and J genes are TRBV6-5 and TRBJ2-7; a possible D gene is TRBD2 (6 bases). This CDR3 is 14 amino acids long. The V and J ends lost 5 bases and 3 bases respectively, with 14 bases between them. Germline V gene data show CDR1 as MNHEY and CDR2 as SVGAGI. The DNA for the CDR3 is TGTGCCAGCAGTAGACTAGTCCCGGGCTACGAGCAGTACTTC. As protein: CASSRLVPGYEQYF.

The rearrangement uses TRBV6-4 and TRBJ2-4; weak D call: TRBD1 (6 bases). The V gene's germline CDR1 is MRHNA and CDR2 SNTAGT. V lost 6 bases and J lost 2, with 8 bases in between. This CDR3 has 13 residues. The CDR3 loop reads CASRQGTKNIQYF. The CDR3 DNA sequence: TGTGCCAGCAGACAGGGTACCAAAAACATTCAGTACTTC.

This CDR3 is CASSLGQGVGETQYF. The CDR3, as DNA: TGTGCCAGCAGCTTGGGGCAGGGGGTAGGAGAGACCCAGTACTTC. The genes are TRBV5-5 and TRBJ2-5; 7 nucleotides line up with TRBD1. The length of the CDR3 is 15 residues. From germline, CDR1 is SGHKS and CDR2 YYEKEE (reference sequence). V lost 0 bases, J lost 4 bases, and 6 bases stayed unmatched.

V gene TRBV4-1 combines with J gene TRBJ2-7, with TRBD2 matching over 9 bases. Germline CDR1 and CDR2: MGHRA and YSYEKL. The CDR3 is 15 residues long. With 1 base clipped from V and 2 bases from J, the junction kept 3 bases outside the gene matches. CDR3 nucleotides: TGCGCCAGCAGCCAAGGGAGACTAGCGGCCTACGAGCAGTACTTC. It translates to CASSQGRLAAYEQYF.

This clone showed up just a few times. The chain has TRBV5-1 and TRBJ2-7; tentatively, D is TRBD2 (6 bases). The germline V gene encodes CDR1 SGHRS and CDR2 YFSETQ. The CDR3 runs 15 residues. V was clipped by 3 bases and J by 4 bases, with 17 bases between them. The CDR3 here is CASSYRAGGWYEQYF. The CDR3, as DNA: TGCGCCAGCAGCTACCGGGCAGGAGGGTGGTACGAGCAGTACTTC.

This sequence joins TRBV14 and TRBJ2-1, with TRBD2 matching over 9 bases. Trimming cost V 4 bases and J 5 bases; bases outside gene matches: 18. This CDR3 region has 19 residues. Germline CDR1 and CDR2: SGHDN and FVKESK. The CDR3 DNA reads as TGTGCCAGCAGCCCTTCTTTTCGAGCGGGAGGCCGACAGAACAATGAGCAGTTCTTC. This sequence encodes CASSPSFRAGGRQNNEQFF. Looking up the rest from reference TRBV14 and TRBJ2-1 gives the full variable domain: EAGVTQFPSHSVIEKGQTVTLRCDPISGHDNLYWYRRVMGKEIKFLLHFVKESKQDESGMPNNRFLAERTGGTYSTLKVQPAELEDSGVYFCASSPSFRAGGRQNNEQFFGPGTRLTVL.

This clone appeared a few times. The gene calls are TRBV7-9 and TRBJ1-2; D call uncertain. Per germline, CDR1 SEHNR and CDR2 FQNEAQ (reference sequence). The CDR3 sequence is 16 residues long. V lost 5 bases and J 0 bases, leaving 16 bases between the germline ends. The CDR3 DNA is TGTGCCAGCAGCATAATCCAGAGCGGGGCTAACTATGGCTACACCTTC. It translates to CASSIIQSGANYGYTF.

The chain carries TRBV7-9 and TRBJ1-3; D call uncertain. Germline V gene sequence: CDR1 SEHNR, CDR2 FQNEAQ (reference sequence). CDR3 length equals 12 residues. V lost 5 bases, J lost 3 bases, and 5 bases lay in between. This CDR3 is CASSRYGNTIYF. The CDR3 DNA is TGTGCCAGCAGCCGTTATGGAAACACCATATATTTT.

The gene calls are TRBV28 and TRBJ1-2; D might be TRBD1 (5 bases). The CDR3 is made up of 13 amino acids. Germline CDR1 reads MDHEN; CDR2 reads SYDVKM. Trimming removed 6 bases from V and 0 bases from J, with 8 bases in between. This chain's CDR3 is CASSPQANYGYTF. Here the CDR3 DNA reads TGTGCCAGCAGCCCACAGGCTAACTATGGCTACACCTTC.

This clone is a singleton in its sample. The chain recombines TRBV28 with TRBJ1-2, with D possibly being TRBD1 (6 bases). CDR3 length: 14 residues. Germline V gives CDR1 MDHEN, CDR2 SYDVKM. Trimming removed 8 bases at V and 7 bases at J, with 20 bases between. The CDR3 reads CASVRTEFGGGYTF. The CDR3 DNA is TGTGCCAGCGTTAGGACAGAATTTGGTGGTGGCTACACCTTC.

The CDR3 bases are TGTGCCAGCAGCTTAGGGCGGTCCGGGCCGGGGGAAAAACTGTTTTTT. Protein product: CASSLGRSGPGEKLFF. This chain joins TRBV7-9 and TRBJ1-4; D unresolved. Germline values: CDR1 SEHNR, CDR2 FQNEAQ (reference sequence). The V end was cut by 1 base, the J end by 8 bases, with 17 bases between. This CDR3 is built from 16 residues.

The chain has TRBV20-1 and TRBJ1-1, with D unresolved. Germline values: CDR1 DFQATT, CDR2 SNEGSKA (reference sequence). Trimming took 3 bases from V and 1 from J, leaving 9 bases between them. The CDR3 is 13 residues long. The CDR3 is CSASTDPNTEAFF. The CDR3 DNA is TGCAGTGCTAGTACAGACCCGAACACTGAAGCTTTCTTT.

The chain carries TRBV7-3 and TRBJ2-1, with unresolved D. The CDR3 runs to 13 residues. V was cut by 5 bases and J by 6 bases, with 11 bases left in between. The germline V gene encodes CDR1 SGHTA and CDR2 FQGTGA. CDR3: CASSPPGTNEQFF. In nucleotides, the CDR3 is TGTGCCAGCAGCCCCCCAGGCACCAATGAGCAGTTCTTC.

The rearrangement uses TRBV10-3 and TRBJ1-4; 9 nucleotides match TRBD1. This CDR3 comprises 14 residues. Germline-derived CDR1 and CDR2 are ENHRY and SYGVKD. V lost 6 bases and J lost 5; bases outside the gene matches: 4. Here the CDR3 reads CAIRGTGMNEKLFF. CDR3 coding DNA: TGTGCCATCAGAGGGACAGGGATGAATGAAAAACTGTTTTTT.

The chain recombines TRBV4-2 with TRBJ2-3; TRBD2 agrees at 12 bases. This CDR3 has 17 residues. J lost 3 bases, V lost 0 bases, and 4 bases had no gene match. Looked up from germline, CDR1 is LGHNA and CDR2 is YNFKEQ. The CDR3 reads CASSQETSGRSTDTQYF. CDR3 bases: TGTGCCAGCAGCCAAGAGACTAGCGGGAGATCAACAGATACGCAGTATTTT.

V gene TRBV28 combines with J gene TRBJ1-1; D remains unclear. CDR1 MDHEN and CDR2 SYDVKM come from the germline V gene. This CDR3 spans 13 amino acids. V gave up 1 base and J gave up 5 bases, with 8 bases separating them. CDR3 in DNA: TGTGCCAGCAGTTTATCGGGGAGAACTGAAGCTTTCTTT. Encoded protein: CASSLSGRTEAFF.

In this sample, this clone turned up once. V is TRBV7-2 and J is TRBJ1-5; D remains unclear. Germline lookup yields CDR1 SGHTA and CDR2 FQGNSA. The V and J ends lost 0 bases and 6 bases respectively, with 6 bases between them. The CDR3 totals 13 residues. The CDR3 here is CASSLAGFQPQHF. The CDR3 DNA reads as TGTGCCAGCAGCTTAGCCGGTTTTCAGCCCCAGCATTTT.

This clone was counted only a few times. The genes are TRBV15 and TRBJ1-2, with D perhaps matching TRBD1 (6 bases). The germline gives CDR1 LNHNV, CDR2 YYDKDF (reference sequence). V was pared by 1 base and J by 5 bases, with 11 bases between. The CDR3 sequence is 14 residues long. CDR3 residues: CATSRGGGEYGYTF. The DNA for the CDR3 is TGTGCCACCAGCAGAGGGGGGGGCGAATATGGCTACACCTTC. Full variable domain (missing parts from reference TRBV15 and TRBJ1-2): DAMVIQNPRYQVTQFGKPVTLSCSQTLNHNVMYWYQQKSSQAPKLLFHYYDKDFNNEADTPDNFQSRRPNTSFCFLDIRSPGLGDTAMYLCATSRGGGEYGYTFGSGTRLTVV.

The V and J genes are TRBV7-3 and TRBJ2-2; 10 nucleotides match TRBD1. Germline V gene data show CDR1 as SGHTA and CDR2 as FQGTGA. The CDR3 consists of 14 residues. V lost 5 bases, J lost 11 bases, and 8 bases stayed unmatched. This chain's CDR3 is CASSRSGTGAELFF. The CDR3 DNA follows: TGTGCCAGCAGCCGGTCCGGGACAGGGGCTGAGCTGTTTTTT.